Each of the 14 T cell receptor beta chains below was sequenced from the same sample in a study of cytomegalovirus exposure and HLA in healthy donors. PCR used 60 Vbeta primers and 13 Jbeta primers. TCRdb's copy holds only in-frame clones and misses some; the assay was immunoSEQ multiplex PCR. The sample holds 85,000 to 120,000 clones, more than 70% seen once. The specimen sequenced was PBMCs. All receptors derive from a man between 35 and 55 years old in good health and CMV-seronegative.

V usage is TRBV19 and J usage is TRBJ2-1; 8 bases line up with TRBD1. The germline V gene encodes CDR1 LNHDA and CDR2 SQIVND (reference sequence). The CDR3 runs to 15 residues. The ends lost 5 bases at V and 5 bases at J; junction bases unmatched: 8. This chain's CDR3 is CASSSRGRVDNEQFF. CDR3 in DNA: TGTGCCAGTAGTTCCAGGGGGCGCGTGGACAATGAGCAGTTCTTC.

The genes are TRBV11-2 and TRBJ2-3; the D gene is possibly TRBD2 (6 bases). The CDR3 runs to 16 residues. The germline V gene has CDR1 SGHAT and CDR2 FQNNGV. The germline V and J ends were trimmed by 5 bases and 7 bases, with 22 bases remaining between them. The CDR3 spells CASSPEGPTGRHTQYF. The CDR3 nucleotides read TGTGCCAGCAGCCCGGAGGGACCCACAGGCAGGCATACGCAGTATTTT.

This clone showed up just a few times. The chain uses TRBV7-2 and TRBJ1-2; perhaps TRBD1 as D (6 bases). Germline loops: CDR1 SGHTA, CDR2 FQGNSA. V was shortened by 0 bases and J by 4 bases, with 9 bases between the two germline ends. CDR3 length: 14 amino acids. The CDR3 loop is CASSLAVGGYGYTF. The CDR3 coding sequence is TGTGCCAGCAGCTTAGCGGTAGGGGGCTATGGCTACACCTTC.

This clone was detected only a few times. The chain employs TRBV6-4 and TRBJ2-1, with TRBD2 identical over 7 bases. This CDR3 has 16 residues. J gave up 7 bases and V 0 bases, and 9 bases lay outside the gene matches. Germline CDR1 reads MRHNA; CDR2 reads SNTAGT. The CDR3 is CASSDSNLADLNEQFF. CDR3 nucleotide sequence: TGTGCCAGCAGTGACTCGAATCTAGCGGATTTAAATGAGCAGTTCTTC.

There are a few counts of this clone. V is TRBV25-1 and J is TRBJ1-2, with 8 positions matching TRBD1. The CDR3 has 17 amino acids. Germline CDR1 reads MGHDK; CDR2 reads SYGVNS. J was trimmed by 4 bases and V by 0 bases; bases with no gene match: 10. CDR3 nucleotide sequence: TGTGCCAGCAGTGAATATGGGATAACACAGGGGGGCTATGGCTACACCTTC. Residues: CASSEYGITQGGYGYTF.

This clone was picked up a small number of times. CDR3 in amino acids: CASASGVGYNEQFF. In DNA, the CDR3 is TGTGCCAGCGCGTCCGGGGTAGGCTACAATGAGCAGTTCTTC. This rearrangement joins TRBV6-1 to TRBJ2-1; possibly TRBD2 for D (5 bases). Germline V lookup: CDR1 MNHNS, CDR2 SASEGT. The CDR3 totals 14 residues. Trimming pared 8 bases from V and 3 bases from J, leaving 14 bases between.

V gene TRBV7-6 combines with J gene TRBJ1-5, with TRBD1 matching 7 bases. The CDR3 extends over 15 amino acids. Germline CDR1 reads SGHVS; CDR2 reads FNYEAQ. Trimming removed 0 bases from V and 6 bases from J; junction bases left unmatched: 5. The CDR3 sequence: CASSLAGGAGQPQHF. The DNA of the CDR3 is TGTGCCAGCAGCTTAGCAGGGGGCGCGGGTCAGCCCCAGCATTTT.

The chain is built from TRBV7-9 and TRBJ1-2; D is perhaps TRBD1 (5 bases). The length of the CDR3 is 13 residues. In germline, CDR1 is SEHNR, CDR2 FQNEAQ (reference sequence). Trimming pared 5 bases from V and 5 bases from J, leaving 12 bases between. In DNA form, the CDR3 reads TGTGCCAGCAGCCCCCTCGGGGGTTATGGCTACACCTTC. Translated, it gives CASSPLGGYGYTF. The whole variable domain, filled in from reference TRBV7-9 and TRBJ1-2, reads DTGVSQNPRHKITKRGQNVTFRCDPISEHNRLYWYRQTLGQGPEFLTYFQNEAQLEKSRLLSDRFSAERPKGSFSTLEIQRTEQGDSAMYLCASSPLGGYGYTFGSGTRLTVV.

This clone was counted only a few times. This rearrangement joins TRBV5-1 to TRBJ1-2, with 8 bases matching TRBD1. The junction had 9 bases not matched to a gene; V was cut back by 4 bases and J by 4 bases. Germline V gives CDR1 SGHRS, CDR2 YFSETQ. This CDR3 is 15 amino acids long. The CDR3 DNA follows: TGCGCCAGCAGCGAACAGGGGGACCCTTTCTATGGCTACACCTTC. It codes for CASSEQGDPFYGYTF. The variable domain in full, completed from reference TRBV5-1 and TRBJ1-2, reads KAGVTQTPRYLIKTRGQQVTLSCSPISGHRSVSWYQQTPGQGLQFLFEYFSETQRNKGNFPGRFSGRQFSNSRSEMNVSTLELGDSALYLCASSEQGDPFYGYTFGSGTRLTVV.

The chain's CDR3 is CASSTKGGIYGYTF. The CDR3 nucleotides read TGTGCCAGCAGCACTAAGGGAGGCATCTATGGCTACACCTTC. The chain uses TRBV27 and TRBJ1-2; D gene uncertain. V was cut by 6 bases and J by 4 bases, with 15 bases left in between. This CDR3 comprises 14 residues. The germline V gene encodes CDR1 MNHEY and CDR2 SMNVEV (reference sequence).

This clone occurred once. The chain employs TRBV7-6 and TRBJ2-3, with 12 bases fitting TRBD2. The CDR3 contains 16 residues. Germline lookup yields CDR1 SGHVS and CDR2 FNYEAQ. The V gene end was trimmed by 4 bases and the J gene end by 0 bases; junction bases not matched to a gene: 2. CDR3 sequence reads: CASSSTSGGSTDTQYF. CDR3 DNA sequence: TGTGCCAGCAGCTCCACTAGCGGGGGGAGCACAGATACGCAGTATTTT.

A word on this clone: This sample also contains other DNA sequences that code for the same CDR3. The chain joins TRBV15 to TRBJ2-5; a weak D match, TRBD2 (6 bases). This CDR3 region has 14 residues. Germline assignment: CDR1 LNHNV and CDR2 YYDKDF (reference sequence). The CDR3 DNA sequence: TGTGCTACCGGGAGACGTTTGGTCGGGGAGACCCAGTACTTC. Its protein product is CATGRRLVGETQYF.

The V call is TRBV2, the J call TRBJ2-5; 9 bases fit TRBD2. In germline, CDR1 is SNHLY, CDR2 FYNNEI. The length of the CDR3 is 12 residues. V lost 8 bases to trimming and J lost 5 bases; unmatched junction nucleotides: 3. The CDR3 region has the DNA TGTGCCAGCCAGAGCGGGGGGGAGACCCAGTACTTC. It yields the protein CASQSGGETQYF.

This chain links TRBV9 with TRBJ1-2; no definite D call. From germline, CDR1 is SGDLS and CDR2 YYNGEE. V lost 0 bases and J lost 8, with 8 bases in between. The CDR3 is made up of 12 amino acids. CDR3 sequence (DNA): TGTGCCAGCAGCGTAGGTGGGGAGGGCTACACCTTC. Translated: CASSVGGEGYTF.